Sequencing of this T cell receptor beta chain was carried out in a study of blood T cells in healthy people across ages. Study outcomes and limitations: Roughly linearly, TCR beta diversity per million T cells fell as age increased. Diversity figures based on one million T cells were deemed too low.

J gave up 7 bases and V 7 bases, and 10 bases lay outside the gene matches. CDR3 size: 16 residues. Looked up from germline, CDR1 is LGHDT and CDR2 is YNNKEL (reference sequence). Concerning this clonotype: The target antigen is unknown.

For every donor, a draw yielded about 10 milliliters of peripheral blood. The use of a sample-barcoded 5' primer and a J-beta primer mix characterized a second PCR of 7 to 11 cycles. From each sample, at least 3 million paired-end reads containing CDR3 were obtained. A single record per CDR3 protein comes from TCRdb applying MiXCR to the 5' RACE reads. The sample lists nearly 1 million distinct CDR3 sequences, roughly 50% occurring once. The sample comprised blood. The chain recombines TRBV3-1 with TRBJ2-5; 15 nucleotides agree with TRBD2. The receptor comes from a woman aged 55-75 years in good health. The CDR3 DNA reads TGTGCCAGCACCCCGGGACTAGCGGGAGGAATCGGGACCCAGTACTTC. It specifies CASTPGLAGGIGTQYF.